This TCR beta chain is drawn from a study of T cell responses to AZD1222 COVID-19 vaccine. The germline V gene encodes CDR1 LNHDA and CDR2 SQIVND (reference sequence). With 5 bases clipped from V and 1 base from J, the junction kept 4 bases outside the gene matches. There are 14 residues in the CDR3. Clones were read by immunoSEQ multiplex PCR, and TCRdb kept only the in-frame ones, dropping some. The sample lists approximately 150,000 clones, 85% to 95% occurring once. The TCR was taken from an adult in good health. The chain has TRBV19 and TRBJ2-5, with TRBD1 matching over 7 bases. Sample: peripheral blood, taken on day 0 of AZD1222 vaccination. CDR3 residues: CASSGDRPQETQYF. In nucleotides, the CDR3 is TGTGCCAGTAGTGGGGACAGACCCCAAGAGACCCAGTACTTC.